This entry concerns a single T cell receptor beta chain. Its specificity is unknown. TCRdb's copy holds only in-frame clones and misses some; the assay was immunoSEQ multiplex PCR. The sample lists tens of thousands of clones, approximately 85% occurring once. The CDR3 totals 16 residues. V dropped 6 bases and J dropped 0; count of bases not matched to a gene: 8. Looked up from germline, CDR1 is KGHSH and CDR2 is LQKENI. This sample was taken from a study of CD4 T cells in relation to SARS-CoV-2 and coronaviruses. The wider study: A couple of subjects were Hispanic; patients were under 10 males and a few females. Study-level results: Culture-expanded clones reflect memory recall rather than primary priming during culture. This crossreactivity analysis covered spike protein alone, no other viral proteins.

Cryopreserved PBMCs were CD4-enriched, then split into naive and memory cells. This TCR derives from an adult with COVID-19. Sequenced: memory CD4+ T cells from PBMCs. V and J are TRBV18 and TRBJ1-3; 7 nucleotides match TRBD1. The CDR3 region has the DNA TGTGCCAGCTCTCCGGGGACAGAGAGCTCTGGAAACACCATATATTTT. It yields the protein CASSPGTESSGNTIYF.